This entry is about one T cell receptor beta chain. This clonotype was seen more than once but under ten times. Which antigen it targets is not known. Within one base of it there is no much larger clone, and no base qualities were kept. This entry is derived from a study of T-cell reconstitution after alpha-beta-depleted transplantation in children (dated by TCRdb to the mid-2010s). The study in broad terms: The study quantitatively tracked T-cell immune reconstitution after TCRalphabeta/CD19-depleted allogeneic hematopoietic cell transplantation in children using TCR repertoire profiling. Overall study results and their limits: The apparently early recovery of alphabetaT-cell counts about two months after transplant reportedly depended on only several hundred rapidly expanded clones that came from non-depleted graft cells. In some patients, the high TCRbeta diversity seen at day 60 was put down to recipient T cells and intrathymic progenitors that had survived conditioning. Hyperexpanded clone frequencies declined over subsequent months; after one year, T-cell counts and TCRbeta diversity were mostly attributed to newly produced T cells.

Sample treatment or condition, as interpreted from the label and publication: allogeneic hematopoietic cell transplantation with graft depleted of TCRalphabeta T cells and CD19 B cells. The transplant recipients were children given TCRalphabeta/CD19-depleted allogeneic hematopoietic cell grafts. Library preparation was by PCR. The sample was run on an Illumina HiSeq 2500. Molecular barcoding was employed in the preparation of TCR libraries, with unique molecular identifiers being used to normalize TCRbeta repertoire quantification. TCRdb reanalyzed the raw reads on its own, using fastp at Q25 for trimming and MiXCR for clone calling, and kept in-frame beta chains. Every entry covers one CDR3 protein and lists the most common genes and DNA from its rows. This sample holds fewer than 400,000 distinct CDR3 sequences; over 20% were observed only once. The ten largest account for approximately 10% of the sample.

The sequences come from PBMCs, mostly from graft donor cells, collected 180 days after TCRalphabeta/CD19-depleted stem cell transplant. The TCR comes from a male patient under 18 who had a stem cell transplant for acute lymphoblastic leukemia, so the T cells may come from the graft donor.

The DNA reads TGCGCCAGCGGAGACACTAGCGGGATACCAGATACGCAGTATTTT. The translation is CASGDTSGIPDTQYF. The chain links TRBV5-1 with TRBJ2-3, and 10 junction bases match TRBD2. The germline V gene provides CDR1 SGHRS and CDR2 YFSETQ. V is pruned by 7 bases and J by 4 bases, leaving 9 bases of the junction without a gene match. The CDR3 holds 15 amino acids from the cysteine to the phenylalanine. Just CDR3 DNA is preserved here, 45 bases in frame from base 1.